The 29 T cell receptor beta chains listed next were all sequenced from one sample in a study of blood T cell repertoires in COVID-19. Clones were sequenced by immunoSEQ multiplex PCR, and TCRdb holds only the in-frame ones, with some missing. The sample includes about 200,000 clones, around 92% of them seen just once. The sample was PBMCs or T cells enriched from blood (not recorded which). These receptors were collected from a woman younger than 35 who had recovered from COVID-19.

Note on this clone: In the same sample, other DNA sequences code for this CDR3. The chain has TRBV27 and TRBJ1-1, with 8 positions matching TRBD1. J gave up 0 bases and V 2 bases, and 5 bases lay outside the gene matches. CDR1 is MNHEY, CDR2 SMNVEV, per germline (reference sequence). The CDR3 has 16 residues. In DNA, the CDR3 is TGTGCCAGCAGTTTACGTCGACAGGGGATGAACACTGAAGCTTTCTTT. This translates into CASSLRRQGMNTEAFF.

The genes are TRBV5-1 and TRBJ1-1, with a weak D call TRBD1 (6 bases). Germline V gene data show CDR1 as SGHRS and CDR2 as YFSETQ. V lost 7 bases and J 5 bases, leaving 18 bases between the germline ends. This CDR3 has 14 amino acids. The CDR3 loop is CASRKIGGATEAFF. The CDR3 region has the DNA TGCGCCAGCCGTAAGATTGGGGGGGCGACTGAAGCTTTCTTT.

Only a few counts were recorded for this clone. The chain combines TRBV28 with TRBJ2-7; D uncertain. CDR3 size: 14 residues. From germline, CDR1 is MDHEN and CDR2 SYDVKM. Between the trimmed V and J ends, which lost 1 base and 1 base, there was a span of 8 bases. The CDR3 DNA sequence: TGTGCCAGCAGTTTATTTGACAAATCCTACGAGCAGTACTTC. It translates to CASSLFDKSYEQYF.

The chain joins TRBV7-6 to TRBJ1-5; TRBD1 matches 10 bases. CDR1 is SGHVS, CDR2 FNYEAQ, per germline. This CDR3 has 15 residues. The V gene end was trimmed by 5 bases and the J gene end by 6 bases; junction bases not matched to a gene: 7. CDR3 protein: CASSVGTGVGQPQHF. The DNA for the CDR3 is TGTGCCAGCAGCGTCGGGACAGGGGTCGGTCAGCCCCAGCATTTT.

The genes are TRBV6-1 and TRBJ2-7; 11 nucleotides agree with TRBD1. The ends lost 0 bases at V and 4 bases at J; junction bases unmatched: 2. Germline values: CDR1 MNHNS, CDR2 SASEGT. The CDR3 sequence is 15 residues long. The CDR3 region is CASSEAGTGGYEQYF. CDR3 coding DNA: TGTGCCAGCAGTGAAGCCGGGACAGGGGGGTACGAGCAGTACTTC.

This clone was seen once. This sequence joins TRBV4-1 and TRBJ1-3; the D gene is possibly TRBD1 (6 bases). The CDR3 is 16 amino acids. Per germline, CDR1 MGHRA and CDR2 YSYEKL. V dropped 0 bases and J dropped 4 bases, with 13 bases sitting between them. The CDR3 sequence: CASSQDQGIGGNTIYF. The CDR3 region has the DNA TGCGCCAGCAGCCAAGACCAGGGGATAGGAGGAAACACCATATATTTT.

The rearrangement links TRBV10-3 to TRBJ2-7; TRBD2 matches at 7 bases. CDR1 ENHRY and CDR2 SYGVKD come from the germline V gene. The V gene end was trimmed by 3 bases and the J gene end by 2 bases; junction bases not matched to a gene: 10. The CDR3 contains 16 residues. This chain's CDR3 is CAISDSGGTSTYEQYF. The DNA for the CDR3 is TGTGCCATCAGTGATTCGGGGGGAACTTCTACCTACGAGCAGTACTTC.

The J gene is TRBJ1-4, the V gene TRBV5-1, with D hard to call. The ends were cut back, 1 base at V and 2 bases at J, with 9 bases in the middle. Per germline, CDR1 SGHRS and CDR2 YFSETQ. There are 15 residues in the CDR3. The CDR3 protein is CASSLTAPTNEKLFF. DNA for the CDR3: TGCGCCAGCAGCTTGACAGCTCCCACTAATGAAAAACTGTTTTTT.

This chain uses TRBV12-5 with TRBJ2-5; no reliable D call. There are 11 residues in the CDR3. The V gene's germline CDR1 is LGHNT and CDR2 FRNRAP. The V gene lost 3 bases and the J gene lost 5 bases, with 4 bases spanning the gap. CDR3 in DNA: TGTGCTAGTGGTTTACAGGAGACCCAGTACTTC. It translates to CASGLQETQYF.

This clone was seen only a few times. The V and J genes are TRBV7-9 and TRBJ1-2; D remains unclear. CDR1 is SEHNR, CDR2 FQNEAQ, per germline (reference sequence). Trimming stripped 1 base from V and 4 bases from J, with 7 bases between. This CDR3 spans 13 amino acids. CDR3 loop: CASSLDSIYGYTF. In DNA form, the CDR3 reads TGTGCCAGCAGCTTAGACAGTATCTATGGCTACACCTTC.

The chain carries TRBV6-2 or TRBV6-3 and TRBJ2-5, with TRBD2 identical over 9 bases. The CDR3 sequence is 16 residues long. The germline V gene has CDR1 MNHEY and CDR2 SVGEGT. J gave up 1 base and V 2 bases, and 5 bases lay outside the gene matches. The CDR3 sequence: CASSYGAGGFQETQYF. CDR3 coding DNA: TGTGCCAGCAGTTACGGAGCGGGGGGCTTCCAAGAGACCCAGTACTTC.

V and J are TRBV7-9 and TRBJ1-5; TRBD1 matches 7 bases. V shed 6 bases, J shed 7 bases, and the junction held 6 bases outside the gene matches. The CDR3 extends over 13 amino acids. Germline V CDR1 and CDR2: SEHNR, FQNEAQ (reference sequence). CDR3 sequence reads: CASRGDREQPQHF. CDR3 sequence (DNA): TGTGCCAGCAGGGGAGACAGGGAACAGCCCCAGCATTTT.

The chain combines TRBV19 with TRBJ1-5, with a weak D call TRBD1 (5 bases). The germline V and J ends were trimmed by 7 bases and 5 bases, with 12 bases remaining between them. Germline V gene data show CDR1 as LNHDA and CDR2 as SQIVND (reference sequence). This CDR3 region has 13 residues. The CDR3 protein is CASTEGSHQPQHF. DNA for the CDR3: TGTGCCAGTACGGAGGGGAGCCATCAGCCCCAGCATTTT. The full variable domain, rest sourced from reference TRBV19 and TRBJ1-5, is DGGITQSPKYLFRKEGQNVTLSCEQNLNHDAMYWYRQDPGQGLRLIYYSQIVNDFQKGDIAEGYSVSREKKESFPLTVTSAQKNPTAFYLCASTEGSHQPQHFGDGTRLSIL.

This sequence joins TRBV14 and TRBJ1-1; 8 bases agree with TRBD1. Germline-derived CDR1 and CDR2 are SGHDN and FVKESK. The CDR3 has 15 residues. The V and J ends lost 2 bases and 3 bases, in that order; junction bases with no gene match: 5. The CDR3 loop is CASSQYPTGDTEAFF. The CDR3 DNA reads TGTGCCAGCAGCCAATACCCGACAGGGGACACTGAAGCTTTCTTT.

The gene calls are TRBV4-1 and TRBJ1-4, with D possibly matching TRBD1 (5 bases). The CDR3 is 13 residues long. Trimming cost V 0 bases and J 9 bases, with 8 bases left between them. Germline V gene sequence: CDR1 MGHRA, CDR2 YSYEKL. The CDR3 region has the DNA TGCGCCAGCAGCCAAGATTCAGGGAAAAAACTGTTTTTT. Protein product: CASSQDSGKKLFF.

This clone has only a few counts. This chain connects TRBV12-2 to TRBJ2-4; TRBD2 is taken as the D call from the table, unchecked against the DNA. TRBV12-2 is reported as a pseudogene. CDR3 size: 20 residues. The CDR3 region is CASRSERLAGGLLAKNIQYF. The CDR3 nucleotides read TGTGCAAGTCGCTCCGAGAGACTAGCGGGGGGTCTTCTAGCCAAAAACATTCAGTACTTC.

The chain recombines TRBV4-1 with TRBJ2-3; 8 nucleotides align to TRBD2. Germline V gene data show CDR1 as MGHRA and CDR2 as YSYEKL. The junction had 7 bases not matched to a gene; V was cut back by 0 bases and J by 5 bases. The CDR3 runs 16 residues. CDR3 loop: CASSQEGSGEGDTQYF. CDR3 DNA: TGCGCCAGCAGCCAAGAGGGTAGCGGGGAAGGAGATACGCAGTATTTT.

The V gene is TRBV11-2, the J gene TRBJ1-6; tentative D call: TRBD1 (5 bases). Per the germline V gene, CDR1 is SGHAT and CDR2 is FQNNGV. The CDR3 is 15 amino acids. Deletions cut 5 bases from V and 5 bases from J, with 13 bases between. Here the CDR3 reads CASSPRQSNNSPLHF. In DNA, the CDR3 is TGTGCCAGCAGCCCGCGACAGAGCAATAATTCACCCCTCCACTTT.

CDR3: CASRGNTEAFF. The CDR3 coding sequence is TGTGCCAGCCGGGGAAACACTGAAGCTTTCTTT. The V gene is TRBV12-3 or TRBV12-4, the J gene TRBJ1-1; D remains ambiguous. The CDR3 has 11 amino acids. Trimming pared 8 bases from V and 2 bases from J, leaving 6 bases between.

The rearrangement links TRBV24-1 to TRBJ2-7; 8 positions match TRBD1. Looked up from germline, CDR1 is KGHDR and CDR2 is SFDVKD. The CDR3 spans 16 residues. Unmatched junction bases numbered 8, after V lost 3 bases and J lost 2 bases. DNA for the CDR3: TGTGCCACCAGTGATCCTTCGGACAGGGTTCCCTACGAGCAGTACTTC. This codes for CATSDPSDRVPYEQYF.

The CDR3 nucleotides read TGTGCCAGCAGCGGGAGCAATCAGCCCCAGCATTTT. Protein product: CASSGSNQPQHF. The V call is TRBV2, the J call TRBJ1-5, with D unresolved. Deletions cut 6 bases from V and 1 base from J, with 4 bases between. Germline values: CDR1 SNHLY, CDR2 FYNNEI. This CDR3 comprises 12 residues.

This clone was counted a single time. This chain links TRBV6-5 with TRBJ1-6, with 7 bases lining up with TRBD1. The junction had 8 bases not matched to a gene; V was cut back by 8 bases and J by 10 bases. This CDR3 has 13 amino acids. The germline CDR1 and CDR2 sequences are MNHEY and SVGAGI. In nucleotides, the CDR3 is TGTGCCAGCGGGGCACAGGGGTGGTCACCCCTCCACTTT. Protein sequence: CASGAQGWSPLHF.

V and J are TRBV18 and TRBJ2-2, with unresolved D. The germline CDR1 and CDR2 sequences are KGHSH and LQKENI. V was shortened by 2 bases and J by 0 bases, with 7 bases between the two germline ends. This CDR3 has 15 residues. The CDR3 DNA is TGTGCCAGCTCACCAACCAGGACGAACACCGGGGAGCTGTTTTTT. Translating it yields CASSPTRTNTGELFF.

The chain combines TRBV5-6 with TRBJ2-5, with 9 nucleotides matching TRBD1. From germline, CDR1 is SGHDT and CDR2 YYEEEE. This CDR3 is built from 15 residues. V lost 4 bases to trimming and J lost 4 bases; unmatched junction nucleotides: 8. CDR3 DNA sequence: TGTGCCAGCAGCCACTTACAGGGACAGGGAGAGACCCAGTACTTC. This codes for CASSHLQGQGETQYF.

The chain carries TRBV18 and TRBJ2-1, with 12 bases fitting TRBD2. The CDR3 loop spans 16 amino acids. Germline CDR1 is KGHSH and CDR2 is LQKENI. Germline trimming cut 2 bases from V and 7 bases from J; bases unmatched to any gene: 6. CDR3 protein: CASSPFTSGGMNEQFF. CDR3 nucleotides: TGTGCCAGCTCACCATTTACTAGCGGGGGGATGAATGAGCAGTTCTTC.

CDR3: CASSSRLAGTSLTDTQYF. CDR3 sequence (DNA): TGCGCCAGCAGCTCTAGACTAGCGGGGACCTCTCTCACAGATACGCAGTATTTT. The chain links TRBV4-1 to TRBJ2-3; 11 bases map to TRBD2. This CDR3 region has 18 residues. Looked up from germline, CDR1 is MGHRA and CDR2 is YSYEKL. Germline trimming cut 5 bases from V and 2 bases from J; bases unmatched to any gene: 12.

DNA of the CDR3: TGTGCCAGTAGTATATGGGGCAGGGATAGCAATCAGCCCCAGCATTTT. Amino acid sequence: CASSIWGRDSNQPQHF. The chain joins TRBV19 to TRBJ1-5, with D possibly being TRBD1 (5 bases). The CDR3 spans 16 residues. Looked up from germline, CDR1 is LNHDA and CDR2 is SQIVND (reference sequence). V gave up 2 bases and J gave up 0 bases, with 11 bases separating them.

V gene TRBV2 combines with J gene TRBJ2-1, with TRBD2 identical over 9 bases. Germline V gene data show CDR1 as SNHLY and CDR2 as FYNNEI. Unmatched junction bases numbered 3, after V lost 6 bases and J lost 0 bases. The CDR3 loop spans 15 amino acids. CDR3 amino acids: CASRDSGSSYNEQFF. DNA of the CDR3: TGTGCCAGCAGAGATAGCGGGAGCTCCTACAATGAGCAGTTCTTC.

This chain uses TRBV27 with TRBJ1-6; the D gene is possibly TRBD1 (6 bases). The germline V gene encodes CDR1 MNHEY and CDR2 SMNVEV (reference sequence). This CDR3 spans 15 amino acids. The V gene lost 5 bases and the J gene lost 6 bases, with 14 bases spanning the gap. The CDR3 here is CASSPTGHFNSPLHF. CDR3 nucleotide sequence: TGTGCCAGCAGTCCAACGGGACACTTTAATTCACCCCTCCACTTT.